This passage covers 24 T cell receptor beta chains from one sample sequenced in a study of T cell repertoires in cytomegalovirus infection. Via MiXCR, TCRdb re-called the reads, giving one row per CDR3 protein. The sample lists 700,000 to 950,000 distinct CDR3 sequences; over 25% were seen once. Their antigens remain unidentified. The input for sequencing was cultured CD8+ T cells from PBMCs, taken from culture after CMV antigen stimulation. The origin of the receptors is a human donor in good health (CMV status not recorded). Some clones in this sample may be carry-over from other donors' samples.

The CDR3 coding sequence is TGTGCCAGCAGCTTAGTCGCCAGAATGAACACTGAAGCTTTCTTT. Its protein is CASSLVARMNTEAFF. The rearrangement uses TRBV11-2 and TRBJ1-1; D remains unclear. Germline V CDR1 and CDR2: SGHAT, FQNNGV. CDR3 size: 15 residues. Trimming cost V 1 base and J 0 bases, with 9 bases left between them.

In its sample, this clonotype was seen a few times. The chain is built from TRBV27 and TRBJ2-1; 9 bases align to TRBD1. Unmatched junction bases numbered 12, after V lost 5 bases and J lost 7 bases. CDR3 length equals 16 residues. Germline V gene lookup returns CDR1 MNHEY and CDR2 SMNVEV (reference sequence). This CDR3 is CASSRDGGQGLNEQFF. CDR3 DNA sequence: TGTGCCAGCAGTCGCGACGGTGGACAGGGGTTGAATGAGCAGTTCTTC.

This rearrangement joins TRBV27 to TRBJ1-5; D not certain. This CDR3 is 15 amino acids long. The V end was cut by 4 bases, the J end by 3 bases, with 13 bases between. Germline assignment: CDR1 MNHEY and CDR2 SMNVEV (reference sequence). CDR3 nucleotide sequence: TGTGCCAGCAGTTCATCGGCCGGGGACAATCAGCCCCAGCATTTT. Its protein product is CASSSSAGDNQPQHF.

This clonotype was seen repeatedly, ten times or more. V and J are TRBV6-1 and TRBJ1-3; TRBD1 is a possible D gene (5 bases). CDR1 is MNHNS and CDR2 is SASEGT in the germline V gene. This CDR3 is 15 amino acids long. Trimming took 4 bases from V and 0 from J, leaving 10 bases between them. DNA for the CDR3: TGTGCCAGCAGTGGGCCCGGGGCCTCTGGAAACACCATATATTTT. Translating gives CASSGPGASGNTIYF.

The genes are TRBV24-1 and TRBJ2-3; D not resolved. V dropped 4 bases and J dropped 2 bases, with 9 bases sitting between them. Germline CDR1 KGHDR, CDR2 SFDVKD. CDR3 length: 14 residues. CDR3 protein: CATSEDSHTDTQYF. CDR3 DNA: TGTGCCACCAGTGAAGACTCCCACACAGATACGCAGTATTTT.

This clonotype was counted ten times or more. The chain joins TRBV11-2 to TRBJ2-7; D is perhaps TRBD2 (6 bases). This CDR3 has 15 amino acids. Germline values: CDR1 SGHAT, CDR2 FQNNGV. V dropped 1 base and J dropped 2 bases, with 12 bases sitting between them. CDR3 DNA: TGTGCCAGCAGCTTAGTGAGTGGCGGGGCCTACGAGCAGTACTTC. It specifies CASSLVSGGAYEQYF.

The chain has TRBV27 and TRBJ1-1; weak D call: TRBD1 (6 bases). Germline lookup yields CDR1 MNHEY and CDR2 SMNVEV (reference sequence). V lost 4 bases, J lost 8 bases, and 14 bases lay in between. This CDR3 has 13 residues. The CDR3 nucleotides read TGTGCCAGCAGTTCGCGACAGGCTACCGAAGCTTTCTTT. Residues: CASSSRQATEAFF.

This clonotype was picked up a small number of times. V gene TRBV27 combines with J gene TRBJ1-2, with D unclear. Germline CDR1 MNHEY, CDR2 SMNVEV (reference sequence). The CDR3 extends over 14 amino acids. Trimming shortened V by 3 bases and J by 1 base, and 9 bases separated the two germline ends. The CDR3 DNA is TGTGCCAGCAGTTTCGGACCCCTTAACTATGGCTACACCTTC. Residues: CASSFGPLNYGYTF.

This clonotype was found many times. CDR3 protein: CASSYGQDLLYEQFF. Here the CDR3 DNA reads TGTGCCAGCAGCTACGGACAGGACCTCCTCTATGAGCAGTTCTTC. V usage is TRBV7-2 and J usage is TRBJ2-1, with 7 nucleotides matching TRBD1. Per germline, CDR1 SGHTA and CDR2 FQGNSA. The CDR3 runs 15 residues. Trimming removed 4 bases from V and 8 bases from J; junction bases left unmatched: 11.

The genes are TRBV20-1 and TRBJ2-1; D might be TRBD2 (5 bases). Trimming pared 2 bases from V and 8 bases from J, leaving 7 bases between. Germline V CDR1 and CDR2: DFQATT, SNEGSKA (reference sequence). This CDR3 region has 11 residues. This chain's CDR3 is CSARYSDEQFF. CDR3 nucleotides: TGCAGTGCTAGATATAGCGATGAGCAGTTCTTC.

The genes are TRBV27 and TRBJ2-7; 7 nucleotides agree with TRBD1. The CDR3 contains 13 residues. V shed 3 bases and J 5 bases; nucleotides not matched to a gene: 4. CDR1 and CDR2 (germline): MNHEY, SMNVEV (reference sequence). DNA of the CDR3: TGTGCCAGCAGTTTGACAGGGCTGCACGAGCAGTACGTC. Translated: CASSLTGLHEQYV.

This clonotype was observed at least ten times. DNA for the CDR3: TGTGCCAGCAGCTTAAATACAGGGTACTACAATGAGCAGTTCTTC. As protein: CASSLNTGYYNEQFF. V gene TRBV7-2 combines with J gene TRBJ2-1, with a weak D call TRBD1 (6 bases). This CDR3 is built from 15 residues. V lost 2 bases to trimming and J lost 3 bases, with 11 bases between them. Germline V gene lookup returns CDR1 SGHTA and CDR2 FQGNSA.

The chain recombines TRBV5-1 with TRBJ2-1; 12 bases align to TRBD2. After removal of 0 bases from V and 6 bases from J, the junction contained 4 bases not matched to a gene. Germline CDR1 is SGHRS and CDR2 is YFSETQ. The CDR3 runs to 16 residues. The CDR3: CASSLEWGLAGNEQFF. The CDR3 bases are TGCGCCAGCAGCTTGGAGTGGGGACTAGCGGGCAATGAGCAGTTCTTC.

A word on this clonotype: This clone may be a read error of a much larger clone one base away. In nucleotides, the CDR3 is TGTGCCAGCAGCTCGCGGGGACCCGACCATCAGCCCGAGCATTTT. Translation gives CASSSRGPDHQPEHF. V usage is TRBV7-2 and J usage is TRBJ1-5, with D perhaps TRBD1 (5 bases). The length of the CDR3 is 15 residues. Germline CDR1 reads SGHTA; CDR2 reads FQGNSA.

This chain uses TRBV24-1 with TRBJ2-7, with 10 bases aligning to TRBD1. CDR3 size: 16 residues. Germline V CDR1 and CDR2: KGHDR, SFDVKD. The ends lost 11 bases at V and 9 bases at J; junction bases unmatched: 21. CDR3 region: CAIGYRGQGRRDGQYV. Written as DNA, the CDR3 is TGTGCCATTGGCTATAGGGGACAGGGGAGAAGAGACGGGCAGTACGTC.

This sequence joins TRBV7-9 and TRBJ2-1, with D perhaps matching TRBD1 or TRBD2 (5 bases each). The length of the CDR3 is 15 residues. Trimming stripped 5 bases from V and 4 bases from J, with 15 bases between. Looked up from germline, CDR1 is SEHNR and CDR2 is FQNEAQ (reference sequence). DNA of the CDR3: TGTGCCAGCAGCGGGACGGGTTGGGGTTACAATGAGCAGTTCTTC. Amino acids: CASSGTGWGYNEQFF.

This clonotype has at least ten counts. This chain links TRBV4-1 with TRBJ2-2; no clear D. CDR1 MGHRA and CDR2 YSYEKL come from the germline V gene. The CDR3 has 16 residues. Trimming pared 0 bases from V and 4 bases from J, leaving 12 bases between. CDR3 protein: CASSQEGVILTGELFF. CDR3 bases: TGCGCCAGCAGCCAAGAGGGCGTAATACTCACCGGGGAGCTGTTTTTT.

The V and J genes are TRBV20-1 and TRBJ1-2; D gene unclear. The germline V gene has CDR1 DFQATT and CDR2 SNEGSKA (reference sequence). V shed 2 bases and J shed 5 bases, with 9 bases lying between them. This CDR3 has 12 amino acids. In DNA, the CDR3 is TGCAGTGCTAGACGGACGGGTTATGGCTACACCTTC. It specifies CSARRTGYGYTF.

This clonotype was seen repeatedly, ten times or more. This chain joins TRBV10-3 and TRBJ2-7; D unresolved. The germline V gene has CDR1 ENHRY and CDR2 SYGVKD. V was trimmed by 8 bases and J by 2 bases, leaving 10 bases between them. The CDR3 consists of 12 residues. The CDR3 DNA follows: TGTGCCATCCGGGCACCAACCTACGAGCAGTACTTC. It yields the protein CAIRAPTYEQYF.

CDR3: CASSYPGGGTSFGELFF. CDR3 nucleotide sequence: TGTGCCAGCAGTTACCCGGGTGGAGGGACCTCCTTCGGGGAGCTGTTTTTT. The chain joins TRBV6-5 to TRBJ2-2; D perhaps matches TRBD2 (6 bases). Trimming pared 2 bases from V and 7 bases from J, leaving 20 bases between. This CDR3 has 17 residues. The V gene's germline CDR1 is MNHEY and CDR2 SVGAGI.

A few counts support this clonotype. The chain couples TRBV6-5 to TRBJ1-2; no clear D gene. Germline V lookup: CDR1 MNHEY, CDR2 SVGAGI. Trimming stripped 0 bases from V and 4 bases from J, with 12 bases between. CDR3 size: 15 residues. The CDR3 loop reads CASSYSIYRFYGYTF. CDR3 sequence (DNA): TGTGCCAGCAGTTACTCCATTTACCGCTTCTATGGCTACACCTTC.

As concerns this clonotype: This may come from a read error, since a much larger clone is one base off. J is TRBJ2-5 and V is TRBV7-6, with 8 bases lining up with TRBD1. CDR1 is SGHVS, CDR2 FNYEAQ, per germline. The CDR3 is 15 residues long. The CDR3 protein is CVSSRTGTYQETQYF. The CDR3 DNA sequence: TGTGTCAGCAGCCGGACAGGGACGTACCAAGAGACCCAGTACTTC. Filled out from reference TRBV7-6 and TRBJ2-5, the complete variable domain reads GAGVSQSPRYKVTKRGQDVALRCDPISGHVSLYWYRQALGQGPEFLTYFNYEAQQDKSGLPNDRFSAERPEGSISTLTIQRTEQRDSAMYRCVSSRTGTYQETQYFGPGTRLLVL.

This clonotype was observed many times. V gene TRBV7-2 combines with J gene TRBJ1-6; D uncertain. The germline V gene encodes CDR1 SGHTA and CDR2 FQGNSA. V dropped 4 bases and J dropped 7 bases, with 8 bases sitting between them. The CDR3 is made up of 13 amino acids. In DNA, the CDR3 is TGTGCCAGCAGCTACCTTAACAATTCACCCCTCCACTTT. Protein sequence: CASSYLNNSPLHF.

This clonotype turned up a few times. The chain combines TRBV6-6 with TRBJ1-5; D ambiguous. The CDR3 has 12 residues. Trimming cost V 8 bases and J 4 bases, with 9 bases left between them. Germline V CDR1 and CDR2: MNHNY, SVGAGI (reference sequence). In nucleotides, the CDR3 is TGTGCCAGCGAGGTCGGAAATCAGCCCCAGCATTTT. Translated, it gives CASEVGNQPQHF.